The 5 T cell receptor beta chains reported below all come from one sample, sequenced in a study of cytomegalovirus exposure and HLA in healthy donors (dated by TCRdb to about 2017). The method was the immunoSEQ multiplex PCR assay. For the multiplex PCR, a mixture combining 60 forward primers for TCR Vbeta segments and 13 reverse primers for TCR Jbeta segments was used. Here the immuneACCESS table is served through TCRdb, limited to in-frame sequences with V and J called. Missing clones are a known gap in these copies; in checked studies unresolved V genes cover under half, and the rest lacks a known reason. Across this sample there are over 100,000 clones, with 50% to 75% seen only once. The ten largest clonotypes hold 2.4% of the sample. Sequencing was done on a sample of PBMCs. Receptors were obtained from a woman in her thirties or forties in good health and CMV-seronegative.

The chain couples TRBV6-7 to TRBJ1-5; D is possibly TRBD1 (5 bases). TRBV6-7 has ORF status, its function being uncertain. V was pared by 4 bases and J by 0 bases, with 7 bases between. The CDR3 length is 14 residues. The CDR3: CASSSTDSNQPQHF. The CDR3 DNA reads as TGTGCCAGCAGTTCGACAGATAGCAATCAGCCCCAGCATTTT.

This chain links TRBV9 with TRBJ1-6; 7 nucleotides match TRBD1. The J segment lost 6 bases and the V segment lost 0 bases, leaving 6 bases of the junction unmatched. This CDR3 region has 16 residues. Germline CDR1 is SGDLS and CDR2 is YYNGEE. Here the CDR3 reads CASSVAGTVGNSPLHF. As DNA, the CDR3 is TGTGCCAGCAGCGTAGCTGGGACAGTAGGTAATTCACCCCTCCACTTT.

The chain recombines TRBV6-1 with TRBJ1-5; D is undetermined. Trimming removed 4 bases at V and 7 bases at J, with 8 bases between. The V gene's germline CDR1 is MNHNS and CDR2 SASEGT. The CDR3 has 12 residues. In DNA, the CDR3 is TGTGCCAGCAGTGGGGGAGGCCAGCCCCAGCATTTT. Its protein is CASSGGGQPQHF.

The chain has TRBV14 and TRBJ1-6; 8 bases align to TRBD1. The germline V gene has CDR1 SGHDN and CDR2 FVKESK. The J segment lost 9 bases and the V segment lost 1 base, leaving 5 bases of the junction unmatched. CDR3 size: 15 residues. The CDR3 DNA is TGTGCCAGCAGCCAAGGAGCTACAGGGGGTTCACCCCTCCACTTT. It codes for CASSQGATGGSPLHF.

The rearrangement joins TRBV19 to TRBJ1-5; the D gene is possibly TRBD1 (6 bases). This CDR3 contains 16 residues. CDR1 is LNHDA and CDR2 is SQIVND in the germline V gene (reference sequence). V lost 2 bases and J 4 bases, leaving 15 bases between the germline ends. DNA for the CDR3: TGTGCCAGTAGTATAAGCGGGGGGGCTAGGAATCAGCCCCAGCATTTT. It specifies CASSISGGARNQPQHF.